Listed below are T cell receptor beta chains from one sample, sequenced in a study of T cells in Graves' hyperthyroidism and ophthalmopathy. A single record per CDR3 protein comes from TCRdb applying MiXCR to the multiplex PCR reads. The top ten hold 17% of the sample, which has about 480,000 distinct CDR3 sequences, over 13% seen once. The specimen sequenced was blood. Receptor source: a woman aged 18-35 years with Graves' hyperthyroidism. Both conserved end residues are part of each CDR3. A D gene is named only where the DNA matches it firmly. Clone size is stated in some rows and not others, as once, few, many or a class when expanded.

>TRBV11-2|many|TRBD2|TRBJ2-1
TGTGCCAGCAGCTCCCAATTACTAGCGGGAGATACGCAGTTCTTC
CASSSQLLAGDTQFF
>TRBV7-3|few|TRBD2|TRBJ2-1
TGTGCCAGCAGCATCCTAGGGACTAGCGGTAATTACAATGAGCAGTTCTTC
CASSILGTSGNYNEQFF
>TRBV6-1|many|NA|TRBJ2-7
TGTGCCAGCAGGCTCCGGGACCACCGCCACGAGCAGTACTTC
CASRLRDHRHEQYF
>TRBV10-3|NA|NA|TRBJ2-5
TGTGCCATCAGTGGGCGCCTTGGGGAGACCCAGTACTTC
CAISGRLGETQYF
>TRBV6-1|few|NA|TRBJ1-4
TGTGCCAGCACCCTGGACAGCAATGAAAAACTGTTTTTT
CASTLDSNEKLFF
>TRBV14|many|TRBD1|TRBJ1-1
TGTGCCAGCAGCCAAGTCAAGGGGGCTGACACTGAAGCTTTCTTT
CASSQVKGADTEAFF
>TRBV30|many|NA|TRBJ2-3
TGTGCCTGGAATTGGGCAGATACGCAGTATTTT
CAWNWADTQYF
>TRBV11-3|many|NA|TRBJ1-1
TGTGCCAGCAAGATCAGGGGAGGCACTGAAGCTTTCTTT
CASKIRGGTEAFF
>TRBV2|many|TRBD1|TRBJ1-5
TGTGCCAGCAACCGGGTAGGACAGGGCTTAAATCAGCCCCAGCATTTT
CASNRVGQGLNQPQHF
>TRBV20-1|few|NA|TRBJ1-3
TGCAGTGCTAGAGATAACACAGGCCTCTCTGGAAACACCATATATTTT
CSARDNTGLSGNTIYF
>TRBV6-6|NA|NA|TRBJ2-1
TGTGCCAGCAGTTACGATCCTGGAAGACGCTCCTACAATGAGCAGTTCTTC
CASSYDPGRRSYNEQFF
>TRBV20-1|many|NA|TRBJ2-1
TGCAGTGCTAGGAGGAGGGGGTTCTCCTACAATGAGCAGTTCTTC
CSARRRGFSYNEQFF
>TRBV3-1|many|TRBD2|TRBJ2-3
TGTGCCAGCAGCCAAACTAGCGGGAGCACAGATACGCAGTATTTT
CASSQTSGSTDTQYF
>TRBV2|many|TRBD1|TRBJ1-1
TGTGCCAGCAGTGAGAACAGGGGTTTCGGCACTGAAGCTTTCTTT
CASSENRGFGTEAFF
>TRBV25-1|many|NA|TRBJ1-4
TGTGCCAGCAGTGAATATAGGCAAGGGGACACCCATGAAAAACTGTTTTTT
CASSEYRQGDTHEKLFF
>TRBV20-1|many|NA|TRBJ2-7
TGCAGTGCTAGGCCCGTCTACGAGCAGTACTTC
CSARPVYEQYF
>TRBV30|many|NA|TRBJ1-1
TGTGCCTGGAGAGAGGGGCTTGGGCACACTGAAGCTTTCTTT
CAWREGLGHTEAFF
>TRBV20-1|many|NA|TRBJ2-1
TGCAGTGCCAGCCCCCTTTCGAAGTACCTTACCTCCTACAATGAGCAGTTCTTC
CSASPLSKYLTSYNEQFF
>TRBV25-1|many|NA|TRBJ1-6
TGTGCCAGCAGTGAATGGACTGAGAGATCACCCCTCCACTTT
CASSEWTERSPLHF
>TRBV7-2|few|NA|TRBJ1-3
TGTGCCAGCAGCTACGACATCTCACAGGGAAACACCATATATTTT
CASSYDISQGNTIYF
>TRBV5-1|few|NA|TRBJ2-3
TGCGCCAGCAGCGGTATATCAGGGGGCACAGATACGCAGTATTTT
CASSGISGGTDTQYF
>TRBV10-3|few|NA|TRBJ2-5
TGTGCCATCGGTGGCCCCGGGGGCGGGAGAGAGACCCAGTACTTC
CAIGGPGGGRETQYF
>TRBV20-1|few|TRBD1|TRBJ2-1
TGCAGTGCCACGACAGGGGTAGTCTACAATGAGCAGTTCTTC
CSATTGVVYNEQFF
>TRBV7-9|NA|NA|TRBJ2-5
TGTGCCAGCAGCTTAGCCAGGGCAGAGACCCAGTACTTC
CASSLARAETQYF
>TRBV7-9|many|NA|TRBJ2-5
TGTGCCAGCAGCCCATATACAGTCCAAGAGACCCAGTACTTC
CASSPYTVQETQYF